Given below is one T cell receptor beta chain in context. The entirety of the isolated RNA underwent reverse transcription, so expressed TCRB transcripts were sequenced. The assay was immunoSEQ multiplex PCR, and TCRdb's table has in-frame clones only and misses some. This sample yields hundreds of thousands of clones, of which under 20% are seen a single time; roughly 0.025% belongs to the top ten. Trimming cost V 0 bases and J 6 bases, with 14 bases left between them. The CDR3 is 15 residues long. Germline V gives CDR1 MNHEY, CDR2 SVGAGI. This entry is derived from a study of beta chain features in type 1 diabetes.

The J gene is TRBJ1-1, the V gene TRBV6-5, with D unresolved. The receptor was isolated from a woman younger than 30 in good health. Material: naive CD4+ T cells from blood. The CDR3 is CASSYSIPLGAEAFF. The CDR3 DNA reads as TGTGCCAGCAGTTACTCGATTCCCCTAGGCGCTGAAGCTTTCTTT.